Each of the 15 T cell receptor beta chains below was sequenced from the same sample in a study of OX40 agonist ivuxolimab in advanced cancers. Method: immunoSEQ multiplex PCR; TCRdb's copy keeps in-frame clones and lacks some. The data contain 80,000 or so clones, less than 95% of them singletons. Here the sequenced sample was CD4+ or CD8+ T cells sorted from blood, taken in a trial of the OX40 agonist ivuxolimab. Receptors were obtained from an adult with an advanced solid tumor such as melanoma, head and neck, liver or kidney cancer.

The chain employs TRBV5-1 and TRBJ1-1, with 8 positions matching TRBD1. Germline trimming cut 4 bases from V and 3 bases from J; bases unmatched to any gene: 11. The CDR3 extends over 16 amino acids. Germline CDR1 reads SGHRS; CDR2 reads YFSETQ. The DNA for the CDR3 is TGCGCCAGCAGCCCCTGGACAGGGCTCGCGGACACTGAAGCTTTCTTT. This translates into CASSPWTGLADTEAFF.

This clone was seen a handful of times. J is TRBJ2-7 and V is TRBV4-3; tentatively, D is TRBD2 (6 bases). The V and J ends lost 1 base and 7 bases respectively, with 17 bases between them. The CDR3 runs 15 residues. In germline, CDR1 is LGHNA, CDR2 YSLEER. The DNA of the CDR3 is TGCGCCAGCAGCCAAGGGCCCGGGACTCCGTTAGAGCAGTACTTC. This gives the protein CASSQGPGTPLEQYF.

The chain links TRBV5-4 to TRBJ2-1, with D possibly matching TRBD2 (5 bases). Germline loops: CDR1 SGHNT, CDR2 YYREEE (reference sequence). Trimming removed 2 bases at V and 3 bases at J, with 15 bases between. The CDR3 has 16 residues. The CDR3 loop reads CASSLGGPTDYNEQFF. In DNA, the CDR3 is TGTGCCAGCAGCTTAGGAGGACCTACCGACTACAATGAGCAGTTCTTC.

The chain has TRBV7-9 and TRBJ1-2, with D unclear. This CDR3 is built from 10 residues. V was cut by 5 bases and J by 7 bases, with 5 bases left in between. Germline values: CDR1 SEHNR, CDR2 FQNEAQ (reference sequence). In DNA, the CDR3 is TGTGCCAGCAGCCCCACTGGCTACACCTTC. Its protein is CASSPTGYTF.

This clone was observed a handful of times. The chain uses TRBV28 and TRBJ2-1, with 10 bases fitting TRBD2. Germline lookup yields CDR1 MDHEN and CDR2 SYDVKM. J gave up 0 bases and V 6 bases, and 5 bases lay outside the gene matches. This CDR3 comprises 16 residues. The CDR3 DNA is TGTGCCAGCAGAAGCGGGAGGGCGAGCTCCTACAATGAGCAGTTCTTC. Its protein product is CASRSGRASSYNEQFF.

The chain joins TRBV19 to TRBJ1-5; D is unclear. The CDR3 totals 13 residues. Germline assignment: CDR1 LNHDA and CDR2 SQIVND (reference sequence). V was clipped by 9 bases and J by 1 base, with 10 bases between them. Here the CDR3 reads CASGLASNQPQHF. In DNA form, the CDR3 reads TGTGCCAGCGGGTTGGCGAGCAATCAGCCCCAGCATTTT. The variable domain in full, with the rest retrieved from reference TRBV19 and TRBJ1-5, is DGGITQSPKYLFRKEGQNVTLSCEQNLNHDAMYWYRQDPGQGLRLIYYSQIVNDFQKGDIAEGYSVSREKKESFPLTVTSAQKNPTAFYLCASGLASNQPQHFGDGTRLSIL.

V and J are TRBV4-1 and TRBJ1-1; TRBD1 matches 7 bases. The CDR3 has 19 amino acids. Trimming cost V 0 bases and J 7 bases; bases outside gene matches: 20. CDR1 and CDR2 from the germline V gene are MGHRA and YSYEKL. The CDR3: CASSQDRASWEGARSEAFF. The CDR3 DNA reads TGCGCCAGCAGCCAAGATCGGGCAAGTTGGGAGGGGGCGCGAAGTGAAGCTTTCTTT.

The CDR3 spells CASSPRSYNEQFF. DNA for the CDR3: TGTGCCAGCAGCCCCCGGTCCTACAATGAGCAGTTCTTC. The genes are TRBV7-6 and TRBJ2-1; D ambiguous. V was trimmed by 5 bases and J by 1 base, leaving 6 bases between them. Germline-derived CDR1 and CDR2 are SGHVS and FNYEAQ. The CDR3 spans 13 residues.

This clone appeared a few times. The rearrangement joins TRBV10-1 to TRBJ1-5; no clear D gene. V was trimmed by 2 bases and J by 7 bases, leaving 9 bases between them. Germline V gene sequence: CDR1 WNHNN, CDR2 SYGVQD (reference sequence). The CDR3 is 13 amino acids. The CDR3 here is CASSEQVSQPQHF. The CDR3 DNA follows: TGCGCCAGCAGTGAGCAAGTCTCCCAGCCCCAGCATTTT.

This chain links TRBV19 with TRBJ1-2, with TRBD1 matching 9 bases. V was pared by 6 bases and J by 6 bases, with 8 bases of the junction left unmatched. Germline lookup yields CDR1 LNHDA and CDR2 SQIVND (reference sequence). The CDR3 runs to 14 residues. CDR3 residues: CASRAGTGRDGYTF. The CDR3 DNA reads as TGTGCCAGTAGAGCCGGGACAGGGCGGGATGGCTACACCTTC.

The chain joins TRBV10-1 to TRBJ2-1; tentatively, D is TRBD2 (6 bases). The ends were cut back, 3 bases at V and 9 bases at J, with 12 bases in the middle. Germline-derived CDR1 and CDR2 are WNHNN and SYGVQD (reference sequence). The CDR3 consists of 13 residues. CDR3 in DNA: TGCGCCAGCAGTGATAAGGGGAGGAGTGAGCAGTTCTTC. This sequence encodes CASSDKGRSEQFF.

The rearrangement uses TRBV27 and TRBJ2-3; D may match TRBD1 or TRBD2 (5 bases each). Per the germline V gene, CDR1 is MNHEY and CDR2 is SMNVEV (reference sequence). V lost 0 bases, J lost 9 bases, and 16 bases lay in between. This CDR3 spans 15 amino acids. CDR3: CASSLSSGSALTQYF. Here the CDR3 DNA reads TGTGCCAGCAGTTTATCGTCAGGGAGCGCCTTAACGCAGTATTTT.

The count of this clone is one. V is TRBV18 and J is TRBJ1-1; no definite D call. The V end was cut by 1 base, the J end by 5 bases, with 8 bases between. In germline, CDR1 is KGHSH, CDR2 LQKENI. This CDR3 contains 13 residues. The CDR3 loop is CASSPREDTEAFF. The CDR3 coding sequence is TGTGCCAGCTCACCACGAGAGGATACTGAAGCTTTCTTT.

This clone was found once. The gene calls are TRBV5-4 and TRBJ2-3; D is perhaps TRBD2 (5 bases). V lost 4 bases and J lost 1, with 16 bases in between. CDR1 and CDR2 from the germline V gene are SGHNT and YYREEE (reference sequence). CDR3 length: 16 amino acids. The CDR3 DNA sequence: TGTGCCAGCAGCCCCCGGGGTCTAGAGGGCACAGATACGCAGTATTTT. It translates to CASSPRGLEGTDTQYF.

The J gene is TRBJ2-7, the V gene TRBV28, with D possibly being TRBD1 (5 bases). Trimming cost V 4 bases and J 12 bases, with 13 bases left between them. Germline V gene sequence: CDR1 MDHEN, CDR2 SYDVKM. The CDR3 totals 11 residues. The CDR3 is CASSSLREPYF. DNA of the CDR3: TGTGCCAGCAGTTCCCTCAGGGAACCGTACTTC.